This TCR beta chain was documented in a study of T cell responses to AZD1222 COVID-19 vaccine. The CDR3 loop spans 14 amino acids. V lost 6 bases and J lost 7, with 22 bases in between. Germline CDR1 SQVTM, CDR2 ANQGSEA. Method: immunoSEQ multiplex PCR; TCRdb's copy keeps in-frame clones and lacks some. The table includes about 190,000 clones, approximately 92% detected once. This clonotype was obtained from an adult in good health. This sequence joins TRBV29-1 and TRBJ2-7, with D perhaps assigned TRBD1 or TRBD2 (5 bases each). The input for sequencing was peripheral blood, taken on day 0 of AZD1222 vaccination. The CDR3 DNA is TGCAGCGTCTTTACTCCTCGGGGAGCAGGGGAGCAGTACTTC. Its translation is CSVFTPRGAGEQYF.